These T cell receptor beta chains were read from a single sample in a study of blood T cells in healthy people across ages. Each CDR3 protein is one row after TCRdb ran MiXCR on the 5' RACE reads. The table includes roughly 800,000 distinct CDR3 sequences, approximately 25% detected once. These data are also associated with another study on T cells of mothers and their children.

Sample: blood. The receptor set was obtained from a boy younger than 18 in good health. The conserved cysteine and the conserved F or W are not part of the CDR3 here.

v_gene	len	j_gene	CDR3aa
TRBV5-1	12	NA	ASRPGQGFNEQY
TRBV20-1	12	TRBJ1-2	SETDRGYSYGYT
TRBV7-8	10	TRBJ1-5	ASSLFGKPQH
TRBV18	13	NA	ASSPPGSTQETQY
TRBV20-1	11	NA	SPKRGTTGEQF
TRBV5-1	11	TRBJ1-2	ASSSGLGHGYT
TRBV20-1	14	TRBJ2-5	SARWALAAGQETQY
TRBV20-1	13	TRBJ1-5	SARDLTGGGQPQH
TRBV7-9	14	TRBJ1-5	ASSPLTGLSNQPQH
TRBV28	17	TRBJ2-5	ANSRDPPSGRAQGETQY
TRBV27	15	TRBJ2-1	ASSFGLAGGPRNEQF
TRBV12-3/TRBV12-4	12	TRBJ1-4	ASSFEGGNEKLF
TRBV11-3	11	TRBJ1-2	ASSMDRGDGYT
TRBV5-1	14	TRBJ2-1	TSSLDPSGFYNEQF
TRBV5-8	14	TRBJ1-5	ASSLRTGSSNQPQH
TRBV7-2	13	TRBJ2-2	ASSSPVGNTGELF
TRBV27	13	TRBJ2-7	ASSRSALGSYEQY
TRBV5-1	13	TRBJ2-3	ASSLTAGGVDTQY
TRBV7-8	10	TRBJ1-1	ASSPRSTEAF
TRBV28	11	TRBJ2-5	ASSLSAVGTQY
TRBV28	13	TRBJ1-4	ASSGRQGAHEKLF
TRBV4-3	18	TRBJ2-2	ASSHLAGLAGGRDTGELF
TRBV12-3/TRBV12-4	14	TRBJ1-1	ASSLGTGGFYTEAF
TRBV4-3	13	TRBJ2-4	ASSQDRGHRWIQY
TRBV27	11	TRBJ2-7	ASSPGLLNEQY
TRBV12-3/TRBV12-4	12	TRBJ2-7	ASSTGLAPYEQY
TRBV15	10	NA	ATSSYNYEQY
TRBV20-1	15	NA	SARDMLRSGIPETQY
TRBV5-1	14	TRBJ1-6	ASSLALAGDDSPLH
TRBV19	13	NA	ASSSRQGGYNEQF
TRBV29-1	11	TRBJ1-1	SVGTGPNTEAF
TRBV29-1	11	TRBJ2-5	SVRGQGEETQY
TRBV18	11	TRBJ1-1	ASSPPFKAEAF
TRBV28	13	TRBJ2-1	ASTLGVSGGVEQL
TRBV7-2	13	TRBJ1-6	ASSLKTGGDSPLH
TRBV18	12	TRBJ2-3	ASSPEGLADTQY
TRBV7-9	11	TRBJ1-1	ASSKVGRGQAF
TRBV4-3	13	TRBJ2-7	ASSQALGLAHEQY
TRBV6-1	16	TRBJ2-5	ASDKSIGTGGLTKTQY
TRBV7-2	12	TRBJ1-2	ASSLQGASYGYT
TRBV12-3/TRBV12-4	13	TRBJ2-7	ASRIPGQGGYEQY
TRBV4-2	13	TRBJ2-5	ASSQRGRPEETQY
TRBV21-1	12	TRBJ2-1	ASSKAATTPGQF
TRBV4-3	13	TRBJ2-1	ASSQLAGNGGEQF
TRBV29-1	10	NA	SVEDWDYEQY
TRBV5-1	15	TRBJ1-1	ASSLEVAWGANTEAF
TRBV20-1	13	TRBJ2-3	SADIAGGGTDTQY
TRBV6-2/TRBV6-3	14	TRBJ2-1	ASSLRGTGKVNEQF
TRBV20-1	9	TRBJ1-4	SGPANEKLF
TRBV7-2	12	TRBJ2-1	ASSPGLAGESIL
TRBV20-1	17	NA	SAPNPSLAGVGWSYEQY
TRBV7-2	16	TRBJ2-5	ASRRTGAAGRVQETQY
TRBV12-3/TRBV12-4	12	TRBJ1-4	ASRPQGADEKLF
TRBV12-3/TRBV12-4	14	TRBJ2-3	ASSIVGLAGADTQY
TRBV4-1	13	TRBJ2-3	ASSQDPAVKDTQY